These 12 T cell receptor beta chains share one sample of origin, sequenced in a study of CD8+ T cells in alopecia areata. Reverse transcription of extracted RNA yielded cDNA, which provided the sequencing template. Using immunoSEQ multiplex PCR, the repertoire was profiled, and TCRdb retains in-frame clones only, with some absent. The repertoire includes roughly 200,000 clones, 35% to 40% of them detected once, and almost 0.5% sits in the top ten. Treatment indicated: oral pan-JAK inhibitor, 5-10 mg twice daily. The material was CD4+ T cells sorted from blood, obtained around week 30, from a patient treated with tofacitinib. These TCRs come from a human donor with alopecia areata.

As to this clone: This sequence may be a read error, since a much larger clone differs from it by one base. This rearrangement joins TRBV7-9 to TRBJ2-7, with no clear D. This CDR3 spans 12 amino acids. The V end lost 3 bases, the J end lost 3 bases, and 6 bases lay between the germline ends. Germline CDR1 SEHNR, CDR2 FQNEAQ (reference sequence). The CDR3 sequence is CASSFGDYEQYF. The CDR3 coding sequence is TGTGCCAGCAGCTTTGGGGACTACGAGCAGTACTTC.

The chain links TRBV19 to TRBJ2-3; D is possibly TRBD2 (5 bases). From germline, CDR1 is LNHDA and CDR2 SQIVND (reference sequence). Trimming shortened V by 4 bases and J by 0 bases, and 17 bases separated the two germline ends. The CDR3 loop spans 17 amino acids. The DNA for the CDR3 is TGTGCCAGTAGTACCCTTTCGGGGTCGGCTAGCACAGATACGCAGTATTTT. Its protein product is CASSTLSGSASTDTQYF.

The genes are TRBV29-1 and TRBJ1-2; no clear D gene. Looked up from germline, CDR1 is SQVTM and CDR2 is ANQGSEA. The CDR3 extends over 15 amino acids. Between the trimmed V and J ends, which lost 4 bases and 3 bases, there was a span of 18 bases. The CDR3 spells CSVAPLLGLDYGYTF. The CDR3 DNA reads TGCAGCGTTGCCCCACTCCTTGGCTTGGACTATGGCTACACCTTC.

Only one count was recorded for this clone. In DNA, the CDR3 is TGTGCCAGCAGCCCTTCAGGGTTTGGGACTGAAGCTTTCTTT. Encoded protein: CASSPSGFGTEAFF. This chain links TRBV9 with TRBJ1-1, with D perhaps matching TRBD1 (5 bases). Trimming removed 4 bases from V and 5 bases from J, with 15 bases in between. The CDR3 is 14 residues long. CDR1 SGDLS and CDR2 YYNGEE come from the germline V gene.

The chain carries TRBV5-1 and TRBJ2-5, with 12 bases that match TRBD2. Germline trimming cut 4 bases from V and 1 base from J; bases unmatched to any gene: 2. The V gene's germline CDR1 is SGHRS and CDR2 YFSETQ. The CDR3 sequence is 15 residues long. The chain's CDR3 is CASSTSGGLQETQYF. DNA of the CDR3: TGCGCCAGCAGCACTAGCGGGGGGCTCCAAGAGACCCAGTACTTC.

CDR3 residues: CAWSIKQAPSYEQYF. The CDR3 coding sequence is TGTGCCTGGAGTATTAAACAGGCTCCTTCCTACGAGCAGTACTTC. V and J are TRBV30 and TRBJ2-7, with a tentative D call TRBD1 (5 bases). Germline loops: CDR1 GTSNPN, CDR2 SVGIG (reference sequence). The CDR3 covers 15 residues. Trimming removed 2 bases from V and 1 base from J, with 15 bases in between.

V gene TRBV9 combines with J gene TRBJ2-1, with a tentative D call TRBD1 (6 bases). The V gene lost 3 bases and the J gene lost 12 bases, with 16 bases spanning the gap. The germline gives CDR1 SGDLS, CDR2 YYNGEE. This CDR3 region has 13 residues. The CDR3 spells CASSGRTAFRQFF. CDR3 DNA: TGTGCCAGCAGCGGCAGGACAGCCTTTCGGCAGTTCTTC. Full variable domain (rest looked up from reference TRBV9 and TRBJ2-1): DSGVTQTPKHLITATGQRVTLRCSPRSGDLSVYWYQQSLDQGLQFLIQYYNGEERAKGNILERFSAQQFPDLHSELNLSSLELGDSALYFCASSGRTAFRQFFGPGTRLTVL.

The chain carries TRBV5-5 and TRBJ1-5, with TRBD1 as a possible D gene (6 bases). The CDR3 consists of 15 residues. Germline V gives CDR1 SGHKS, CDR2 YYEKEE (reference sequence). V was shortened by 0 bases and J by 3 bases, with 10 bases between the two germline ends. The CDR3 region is CASSLEGGVNQPQHF. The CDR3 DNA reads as TGTGCCAGCAGCTTGGAAGGGGGGGTCAATCAGCCCCAGCATTTT.

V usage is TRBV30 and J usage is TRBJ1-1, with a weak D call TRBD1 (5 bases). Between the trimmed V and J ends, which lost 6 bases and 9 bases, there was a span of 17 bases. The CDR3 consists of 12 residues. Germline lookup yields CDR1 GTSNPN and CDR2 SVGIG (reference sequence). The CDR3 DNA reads TGTGCCTGTTCTGGGGCAGCCAAAAAAGCTTTCTTT. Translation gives CACSGAAKKAFF.

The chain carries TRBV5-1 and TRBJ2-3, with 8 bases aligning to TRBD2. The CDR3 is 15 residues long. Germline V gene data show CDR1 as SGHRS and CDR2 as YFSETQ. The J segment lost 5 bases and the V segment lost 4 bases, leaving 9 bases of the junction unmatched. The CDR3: CASSLPSGRGDTQYF. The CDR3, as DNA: TGCGCCAGCAGCCTACCAAGCGGGAGAGGAGATACGCAGTATTTT. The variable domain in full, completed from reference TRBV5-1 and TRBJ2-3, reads KAGVTQTPRYLIKTRGQQVTLSCSPISGHRSVSWYQQTPGQGLQFLFEYFSETQRNKGNFPGRFSGRQFSNSRSEMNVSTLELGDSALYLCASSLPSGRGDTQYFGPGTRLTVL.

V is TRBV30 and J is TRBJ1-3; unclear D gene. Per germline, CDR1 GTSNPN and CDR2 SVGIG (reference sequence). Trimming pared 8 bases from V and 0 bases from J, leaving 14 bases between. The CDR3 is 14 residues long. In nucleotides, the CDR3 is TGTGCCGGGGAGAGGGTGCACTCTGGAAACACCATATATTTT. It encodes CAGERVHSGNTIYF. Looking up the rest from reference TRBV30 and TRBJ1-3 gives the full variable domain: SQTIHQWPATLVQPVGSPLSLECTVEGTSNPNLYWYRQAAGRGLQLLFYSVGIGQISSEVPQNLSASRPQDRQFILSSKKLLLSDSGFYLCAGERVHSGNTIYFGEGSWLTVV.

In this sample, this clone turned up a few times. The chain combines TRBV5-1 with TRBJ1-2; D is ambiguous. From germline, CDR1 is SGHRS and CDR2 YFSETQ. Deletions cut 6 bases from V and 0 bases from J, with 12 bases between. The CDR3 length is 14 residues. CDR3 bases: TGCGCCAGCAAAGACGGCTCATCTAACTATGGCTACACCTTC. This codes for CASKDGSSNYGYTF. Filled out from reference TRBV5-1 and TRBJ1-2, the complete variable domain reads KAGVTQTPRYLIKTRGQQVTLSCSPISGHRSVSWYQQTPGQGLQFLFEYFSETQRNKGNFPGRFSGRQFSNSRSEMNVSTLELGDSALYLCASKDGSSNYGYTFGSGTRLTVV.